These 8 T cell receptor beta chains share one sample of origin, sequenced in a study of T cells in Graves' hyperthyroidism and ophthalmopathy (dated by TCRdb to between 2019 and 2020). Libraries were built with multiplex PCR. The run used an Illumina HiSeq 2000. TCR beta CDR3 regions were amplified from RNA transcripts. For the first round of RT-PCR on the TCR CDR3, the HTBI primer set was used together with the Qiagen OneStep RT-PCR kit. In-frame beta chains were kept once TCRdb had trimmed the public reads at Q25 with fastp and called clones with MiXCR. When rows share a CDR3 protein, they turn into one entry using the most common DNA and genes. The sample table shows hundreds of thousands of distinct CDR3 sequences, and around 25% are seen once. The ten largest account for over 70% of the sample. What was sequenced was blood. Receptor source: a man aged 50 to 60 with Graves' hyperthyroidism.

This clonotype was counted many times. This chain uses TRBV5-1 with TRBJ2-3, with D perhaps matching TRBD2 (5 bases). The CDR3 totals 16 residues. Trimming shortened V by 0 bases and J by 6 bases, and 17 bases separated the two germline ends. CDR1 SGHRS and CDR2 YFSETQ come from the germline V gene. The CDR3 DNA reads TGCGCCAGCAGCTTGGGGTTAGCGCGAAGTTCGGATACGCAGTATTTT. Residues: CASSLGLARSSDTQYF.

The chain recombines TRBV20-1 with TRBJ2-1; no definite D call. CDR1 DFQATT and CDR2 SNEGSKA come from the germline V gene (reference sequence). V gave up 4 bases and J gave up 0 bases, with 13 bases separating them. The CDR3 length is 15 residues. DNA of the CDR3: TGCAGTGCTAAATCCCCCGGTAGCTCCTACAATGAGCAGTTCTTC. This encodes CSAKSPGSSYNEQFF.

This chain links TRBV18 with TRBJ2-3, with D unclear. Trimming cost V 5 bases and J 0 bases, with 12 bases left between them. The CDR3 consists of 15 residues. Germline CDR1 and CDR2: KGHSH and LQKENI. DNA for the CDR3: TGTGCCAGCTCATCCAGAGACGCTAGCACAGATACGCAGTATTTT. This translates into CASSSRDASTDTQYF.

This clonotype has a handful of counts. J is TRBJ2-7 and V is TRBV6-1, with D perhaps matching TRBD2 (6 bases). The germline V gene encodes CDR1 MNHNS and CDR2 SASEGT. The CDR3 runs to 13 residues. The V gene lost 4 bases and the J gene lost 0 bases, with 7 bases spanning the gap. The CDR3 spells CASSAGSSYEQYF. CDR3 DNA sequence: TGTGCCAGCAGTGCCGGGAGCTCCTACGAGCAGTACTTC.

This clonotype was recorded a few times. The rearrangement joins TRBV6-2 or TRBV6-3 to TRBJ2-3; D is possibly TRBD2 (6 bases). Deletions cut 5 bases from V and 0 bases from J, with 9 bases between. The CDR3 covers 14 residues. Germline V CDR1 and CDR2: MNHEY, SVGEGT. The CDR3 is CASSASASTDTQYF. The CDR3 region has the DNA TGTGCCAGCAGTGCTAGCGCAAGCACAGATACGCAGTATTTT.

This clonotype came up a few times. V usage is TRBV19 and J usage is TRBJ1-1; D is undetermined. Germline CDR1 reads LNHDA; CDR2 reads SQIVND (reference sequence). V lost 5 bases, J lost 8 bases, and 12 bases lay in between. The CDR3 covers 12 residues. Here the CDR3 reads CASSSDMGEAFF. In DNA, the CDR3 is TGTGCCAGTAGTTCCGACATGGGAGAAGCTTTCTTT.

This clonotype was recorded a few times. The chain joins TRBV10-2 to TRBJ2-7, with D perhaps TRBD1 or TRBD2 (5 bases each). Trimming pared 7 bases from V and 4 bases from J, leaving 14 bases between. Per the germline V gene, CDR1 is WSHSY and CDR2 is SAAADI. This CDR3 region has 13 residues. CDR3: CASTHSGHYEQYF. The CDR3 bases are TGCGCCAGCACCCACAGCGGACATTACGAGCAGTACTTC.

The chain employs TRBV30 and TRBJ1-5; D gene ambiguous. Trimming stripped 2 bases from V and 2 bases from J, with 13 bases between. The CDR3 has 15 residues. Germline-derived CDR1 and CDR2 are GTSNPN and SVGIG (reference sequence). The CDR3 protein is CAWSTGGPGNQPQHF. CDR3 coding DNA: TGTGCCTGGAGTACCGGAGGCCCTGGCAATCAGCCCCAGCATTTT.